This T cell receptor (beta chain) was captured in a study of post-analysis software for immune sequencing data. General study results and limits: There were a few TRBV segments more frequent in patients than controls, and TRBV5-6, TRBV5-1 and TRBV20-1 were among them. Samples prepared in the same batch strongly co-clustered by F measure.

Turning to this clonotype: Antigen: not known.

TCR beta cDNA libraries included unique molecular identifiers. Roughly 500,000 cDNA molecules were obtained per 1 to 10 million input T cells. MiXCR, run by TCRdb on the PCR reads, gives a single entry per CDR3 protein. The sample records roughly 650,000 distinct CDR3 sequences, 59% being singletons. Deletions cut 2 bases from V and 5 bases from J, with 16 bases between. This CDR3 is built from 16 residues. Germline CDR1 is SEHNR and CDR2 is FQNEAQ (reference sequence). The chain links TRBV7-9 to TRBJ2-1; D not resolved. The TCR was taken from a girl aged 2-15 years with multiple sclerosis. The sample consisted of blood. DNA of the CDR3: TGTGCCAGCAGCTTAACGACCCCAGGTCCAAACAATGAGCAGTTCTTC. Translated: CASSLTTPGPNNEQFF.